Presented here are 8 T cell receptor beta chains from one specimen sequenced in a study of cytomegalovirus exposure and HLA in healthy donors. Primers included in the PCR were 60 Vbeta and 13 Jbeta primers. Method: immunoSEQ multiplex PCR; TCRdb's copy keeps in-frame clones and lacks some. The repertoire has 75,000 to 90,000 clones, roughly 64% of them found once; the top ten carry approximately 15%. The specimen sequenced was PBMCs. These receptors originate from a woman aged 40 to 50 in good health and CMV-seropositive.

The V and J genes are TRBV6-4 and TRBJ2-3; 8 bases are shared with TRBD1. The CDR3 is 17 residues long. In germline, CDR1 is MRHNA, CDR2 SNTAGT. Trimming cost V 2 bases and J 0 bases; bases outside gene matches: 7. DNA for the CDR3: TGTGCCAGCAGTGACAGGACAGGGCGGTCGAGCACAGATACGCAGTATTTT. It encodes CASSDRTGRSSTDTQYF.

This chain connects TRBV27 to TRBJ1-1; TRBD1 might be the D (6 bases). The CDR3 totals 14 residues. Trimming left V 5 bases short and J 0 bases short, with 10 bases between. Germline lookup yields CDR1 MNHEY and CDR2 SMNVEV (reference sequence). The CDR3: CASSDRRMNTEAFF. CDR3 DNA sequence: TGTGCCAGCAGTGACAGGCGCATGAACACTGAAGCTTTCTTT.

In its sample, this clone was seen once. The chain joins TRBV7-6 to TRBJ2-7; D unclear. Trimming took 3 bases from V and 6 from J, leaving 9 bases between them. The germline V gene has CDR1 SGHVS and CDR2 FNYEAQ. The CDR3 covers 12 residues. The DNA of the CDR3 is TGTGCCAGCAGCTTGCCTATTGGCGAGCAGTACTTC. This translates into CASSLPIGEQYF.

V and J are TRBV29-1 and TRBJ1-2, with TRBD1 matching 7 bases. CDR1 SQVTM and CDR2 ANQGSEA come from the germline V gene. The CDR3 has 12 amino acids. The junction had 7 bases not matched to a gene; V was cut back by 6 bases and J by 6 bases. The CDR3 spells CSVGTDRNGYTF. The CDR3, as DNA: TGCAGCGTGGGGACAGATAGAAATGGCTACACCTTC.

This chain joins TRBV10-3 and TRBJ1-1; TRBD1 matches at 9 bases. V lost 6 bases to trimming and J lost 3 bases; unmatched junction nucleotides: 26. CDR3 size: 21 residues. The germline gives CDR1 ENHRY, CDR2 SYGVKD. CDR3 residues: CAIRPNPGTGPRRALDTEAFF. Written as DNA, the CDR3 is TGTGCCATCAGACCCAACCCCGGGACAGGGCCCCGAAGGGCTTTGGACACTGAAGCTTTCTTT.

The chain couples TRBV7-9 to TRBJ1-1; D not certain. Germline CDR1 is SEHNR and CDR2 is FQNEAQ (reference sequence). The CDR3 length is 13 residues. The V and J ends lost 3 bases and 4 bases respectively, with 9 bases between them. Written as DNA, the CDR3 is TGTGCCAGCAGCTTGTCCTCGGGCACTGAAGCTTTCTTT. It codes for CASSLSSGTEAFF. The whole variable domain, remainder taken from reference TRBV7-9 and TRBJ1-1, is DTGVSQNPRHKITKRGQNVTFRCDPISEHNRLYWYRQTLGQGPEFLTYFQNEAQLEKSRLLSDRFSAERPKGSFSTLEIQRTEQGDSAMYLCASSLSSGTEAFFGQGTRLTVV.

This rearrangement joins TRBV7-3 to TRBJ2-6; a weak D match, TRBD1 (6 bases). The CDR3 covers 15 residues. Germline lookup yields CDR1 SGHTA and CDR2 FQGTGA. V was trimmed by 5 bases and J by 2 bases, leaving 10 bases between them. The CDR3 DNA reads TGTGCCAGCAGCCTACAGGGTGCTGGGGCCAACGTCCTGACTTTC. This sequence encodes CASSLQGAGANVLTF.

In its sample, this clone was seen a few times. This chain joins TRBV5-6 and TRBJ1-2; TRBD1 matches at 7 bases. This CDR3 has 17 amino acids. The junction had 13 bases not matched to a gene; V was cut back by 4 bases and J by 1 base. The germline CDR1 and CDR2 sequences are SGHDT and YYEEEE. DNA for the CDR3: TGTGCCAGCAGCCCCCGGGACAGCCTACTTATTAACTATGGCTACACCTTC. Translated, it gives CASSPRDSLLINYGYTF. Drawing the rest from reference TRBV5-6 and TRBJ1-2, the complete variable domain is DAGVTQSPTHLIKTRGQQVTLRCSPKSGHDTVSWYQQALGQGPQFIFQYYEEEERQRGNFPDRFSGHQFPNYSSELNVNALLLGDSALYLCASSPRDSLLINYGYTFGSGTRLTVV.